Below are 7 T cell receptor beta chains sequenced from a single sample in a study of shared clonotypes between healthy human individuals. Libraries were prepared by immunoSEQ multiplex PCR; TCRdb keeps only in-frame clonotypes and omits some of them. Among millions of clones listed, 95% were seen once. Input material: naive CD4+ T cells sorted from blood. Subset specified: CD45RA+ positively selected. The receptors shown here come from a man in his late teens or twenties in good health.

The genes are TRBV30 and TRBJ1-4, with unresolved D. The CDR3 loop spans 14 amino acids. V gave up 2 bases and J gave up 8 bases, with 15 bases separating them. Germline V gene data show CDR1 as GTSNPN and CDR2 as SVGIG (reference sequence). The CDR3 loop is CAWSKGGQDEKLFF. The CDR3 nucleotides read TGTGCCTGGAGTAAAGGCGGGCAGGACGAAAAACTGTTTTTT. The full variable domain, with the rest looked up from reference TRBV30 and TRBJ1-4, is SQTIHQWPATLVQPVGSPLSLECTVEGTSNPNLYWYRQAAGRGLQLLFYSVGIGQISSEVPQNLSASRPQDRQFILSSKKLLLSDSGFYLCAWSKGGQDEKLFFGSGTQLSVL.

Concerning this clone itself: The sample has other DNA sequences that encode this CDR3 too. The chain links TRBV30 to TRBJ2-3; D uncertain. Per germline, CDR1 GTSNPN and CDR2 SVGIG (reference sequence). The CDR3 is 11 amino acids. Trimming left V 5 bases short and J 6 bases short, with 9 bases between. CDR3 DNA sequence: TGTGCCTGGTCCCCGGCGGATACGCAGTATTTT. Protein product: CAWSPADTQYF.

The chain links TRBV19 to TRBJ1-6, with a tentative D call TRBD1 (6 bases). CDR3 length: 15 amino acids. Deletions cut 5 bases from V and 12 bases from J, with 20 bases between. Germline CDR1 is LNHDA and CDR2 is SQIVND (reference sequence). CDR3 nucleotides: TGTGCCAGTAGTGTTGAAACAGGGAAAAACAGACCCCTCCACTTT. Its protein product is CASSVETGKNRPLHF.

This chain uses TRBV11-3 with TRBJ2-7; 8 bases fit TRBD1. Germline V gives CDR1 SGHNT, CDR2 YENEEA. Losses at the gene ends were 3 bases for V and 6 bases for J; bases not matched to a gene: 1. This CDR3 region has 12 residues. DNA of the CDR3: TGTGCCAGCAGCTTCGACAGGGGCGAGCAGTACTTC. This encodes CASSFDRGEQYF.

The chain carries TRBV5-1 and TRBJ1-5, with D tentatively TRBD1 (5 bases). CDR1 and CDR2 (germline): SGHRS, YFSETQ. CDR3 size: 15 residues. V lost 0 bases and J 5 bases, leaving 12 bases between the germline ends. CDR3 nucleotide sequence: TGCGCCAGCAGCTTGGGGTCAGGGAAGGATCAGCCCCAGCATTTT. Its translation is CASSLGSGKDQPQHF.

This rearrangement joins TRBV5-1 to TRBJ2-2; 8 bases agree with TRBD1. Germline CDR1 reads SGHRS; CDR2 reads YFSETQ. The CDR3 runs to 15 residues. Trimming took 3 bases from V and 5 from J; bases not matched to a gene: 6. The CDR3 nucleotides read TGCGCCAGCAGCTATGCGGACAGGGAGACCGGGGAGCTGTTTTTT. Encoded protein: CASSYADRETGELFF.

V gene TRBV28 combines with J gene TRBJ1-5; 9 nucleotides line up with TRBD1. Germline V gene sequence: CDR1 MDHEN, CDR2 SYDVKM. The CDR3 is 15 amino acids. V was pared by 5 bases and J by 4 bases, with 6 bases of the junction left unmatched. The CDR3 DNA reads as TGTGCCAGCAGTCCTCGGGACAGGGTAAATCAGCCCCAGCATTTT. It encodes CASSPRDRVNQPQHF.